This passage covers 21 T cell receptor beta chains from one sample sequenced in a study of cytomegalovirus exposure and HLA in healthy donors. This PCR relied on a set of 60 Vbeta primers and 13 Jbeta primers. TCRdb's table, derived via immunoSEQ multiplex PCR, lists solely in-frame clones and lacks some. This table has some 120,000 clones, around 84% appearing once. Sequenced: PBMCs. The source of these receptors is a man aged 18 to 35 in good health and CMV-seronegative.

V gene TRBV19 combines with J gene TRBJ2-3; no clear D. Per germline, CDR1 LNHDA and CDR2 SQIVND (reference sequence). The CDR3 covers 16 residues. The germline V and J ends were trimmed by 3 bases and 0 bases, with 13 bases remaining between them. CDR3 bases: TGTGCCAGTAGTATCCGGCAGGCACCTAGCACAGATACGCAGTATTTT. Amino acids: CASSIRQAPSTDTQYF.

This clone was counted only a few times. The rearrangement uses TRBV7-2 and TRBJ1-2; the D gene is possibly TRBD1 (6 bases). Trimming left V 1 base short and J 7 bases short, with 13 bases between. Germline CDR1 reads SGHTA; CDR2 reads FQGNSA. CDR3 length: 14 residues. CDR3 in DNA: TGTGCCAGCAGCTTAGTGGGCAGGGGCGGTGGCTACACCTTC. As protein: CASSLVGRGGGYTF.

The chain is built from TRBV4-1 and TRBJ1-5; D not certain. The CDR3 sequence is 16 residues long. V was shortened by 3 bases and J by 8 bases, with 20 bases between the two germline ends. From germline, CDR1 is MGHRA and CDR2 YSYEKL. Here the CDR3 reads CASSHPDPAGEKPQHF. The CDR3 DNA follows: TGCGCCAGCAGCCACCCTGATCCTGCTGGGGAGAAGCCCCAGCATTTT.

V and J are TRBV29-1 and TRBJ2-1, with 10 positions matching TRBD2. This CDR3 is built from 12 residues. Germline trimming cut 6 bases from V and 9 bases from J; bases unmatched to any gene: 5. Per germline, CDR1 SQVTM and CDR2 ANQGSEA. The chain's CDR3 is CSVASSGGEQFF. The DNA of the CDR3 is TGCAGCGTCGCCTCTAGCGGGGGTGAGCAGTTCTTC.

This chain uses TRBV28 with TRBJ2-7; D possibly corresponds to TRBD2 (6 bases). The V end lost 2 bases, the J end lost 2 bases, and 13 bases lay between the germline ends. This CDR3 has 15 amino acids. Per germline, CDR1 MDHEN and CDR2 SYDVKM. The CDR3 sequence: CASSLRGTSTYEQYF. As DNA, the CDR3 is TGTGCCAGCAGTTTACGCGGGACCTCTACCTACGAGCAGTACTTC.

This chain joins TRBV7-3 and TRBJ1-4; D is ambiguous. The germline CDR1 and CDR2 sequences are SGHTA and FQGTGA. CDR3 size: 13 residues. Trimming left V 2 bases short and J 5 bases short, with 6 bases between. The CDR3 nucleotides read TGTGCCAGCAGCTTAGGTAGAAATGAAAAACTGTTTTTT. Translated, it gives CASSLGRNEKLFF.

This chain links TRBV18 with TRBJ1-5, with 11 bases lining up with TRBD1. Per the germline V gene, CDR1 is KGHSH and CDR2 is LQKENI. J gave up 5 bases and V 5 bases, and 8 bases lay outside the gene matches. The CDR3 has 16 residues. CDR3 residues: CASSSFGGQGDQPQHF. CDR3 nucleotide sequence: TGTGCCAGCTCATCCTTTGGGGGACAGGGGGATCAGCCCCAGCATTTT.

This chain connects TRBV5-6 to TRBJ1-1; 10 bases agree with TRBD1. This CDR3 is built from 15 residues. Trimming took 4 bases from V and 6 from J; bases not matched to a gene: 9. Germline CDR1 SGHDT, CDR2 YYEEEE. CDR3 DNA sequence: TGTGCCAGCAGCGCTGACAGGGGGCGCACGGCTGAAGCTTTCTTT. This sequence encodes CASSADRGRTAEAFF.

V usage is TRBV6-1 and J usage is TRBJ2-2; a weak D match, TRBD1 (6 bases). Looked up from germline, CDR1 is MNHNS and CDR2 is SASEGT. The CDR3 extends over 13 amino acids. Trimming removed 3 bases from V and 6 bases from J, with 8 bases in between. The CDR3 protein is CASSDAGAGELFF. In nucleotides, the CDR3 is TGTGCCAGCAGTGATGCAGGGGCCGGGGAGCTGTTTTTT.

At least ten counts were recorded for this clone. The chain carries TRBV14 and TRBJ2-1; 8 bases fit TRBD2. Germline V gene lookup returns CDR1 SGHDN and CDR2 FVKESK. V was clipped by 4 bases and J by 7 bases; unmatched bases: 9. The CDR3 runs to 15 residues. The CDR3 DNA follows: TGTGCCAGCAGCCCAACAGCGGGGGCCTCGAATGAGCAGTTCTTC. This translates into CASSPTAGASNEQFF.

The chain recombines TRBV9 with TRBJ2-1; TRBD2 might be the D (7 bases). This CDR3 comprises 16 residues. Trimming took 0 bases from V and 3 from J, leaving 13 bases between them. From germline, CDR1 is SGDLS and CDR2 YYNGEE. The CDR3 sequence is CASSVGGGAYYNEQFF. CDR3 DNA: TGTGCCAGCAGCGTAGGAGGGGGGGCCTACTACAATGAGCAGTTCTTC.

The gene calls are TRBV19 and TRBJ1-1; no definite D call. Germline CDR1 is LNHDA and CDR2 is SQIVND (reference sequence). The CDR3 sequence is 12 residues long. Trimming took off 3 bases at V and 3 bases at J, with 5 bases between the two ends. As DNA, the CDR3 is TGTGCCAGTAGTATCGGTTACACTGAAGCTTTCTTT. Protein: CASSIGYTEAFF.

The V and J genes are TRBV5-6 and TRBJ1-6; 7 bases are shared with TRBD1. Germline lookup yields CDR1 SGHDT and CDR2 YYEEEE. V gave up 0 bases and J gave up 8 bases; unmatched junction bases: 2. This CDR3 region has 14 residues. The CDR3 sequence is CASSLGRGDSPLHF. The CDR3 DNA is TGTGCCAGCAGCTTGGGCAGGGGGGATTCACCCCTCCACTTT.

The chain joins TRBV6-6 to TRBJ2-2, with 7 bases identical to TRBD2. In germline, CDR1 is MNHNY, CDR2 SVGAGI (reference sequence). V shed 6 bases, J shed 1 base, and the junction held 8 bases outside the gene matches. The CDR3 runs 16 residues. CDR3 sequence: CASSPSQRGNTGELFF. CDR3 DNA sequence: TGTGCCAGCAGCCCCTCCCAGCGGGGGAACACCGGGGAGCTGTTTTTT.

This rearrangement joins TRBV19 to TRBJ2-5; 7 bases line up with TRBD2. V gave up 5 bases and J gave up 1 base; unmatched junction bases: 4. Germline V CDR1 and CDR2: LNHDA, SQIVND (reference sequence). The CDR3 spans 14 residues. The CDR3 here is CASSPRGTQETQYF. The CDR3 DNA sequence: TGTGCCAGTAGTCCGCGGGGGACCCAAGAGACCCAGTACTTC.

This chain connects TRBV19 to TRBJ2-3; possibly TRBD2 for D (6 bases). Germline CDR1 reads LNHDA; CDR2 reads SQIVND (reference sequence). Trimming pared 7 bases from V and 4 bases from J, leaving 15 bases between. CDR3 size: 14 residues. This chain's CDR3 is CASTRTIGADTQYF. CDR3 sequence (DNA): TGTGCCAGTACCCGGACTATTGGAGCAGATACGCAGTATTTT.

The rearrangement uses TRBV29-1 and TRBJ2-7, with 13 bases matching TRBD2. The CDR3 length is 12 residues. Germline CDR1 reads SQVTM; CDR2 reads ANQGSEA. J was trimmed by 4 bases and V by 7 bases; bases with no gene match: 1. In DNA form, the CDR3 reads TGCAGCGCGGGACTAGCGGGATACGAGCAGTACTTC. It encodes CSAGLAGYEQYF.

The chain employs TRBV7-9 and TRBJ2-1; 8 bases map to TRBD1. Trimming cost V 4 bases and J 5 bases; bases outside gene matches: 4. The CDR3 is 14 amino acids. Germline loops: CDR1 SEHNR, CDR2 FQNEAQ (reference sequence). CDR3 in amino acids: CASSWTGINNEQFF. Here the CDR3 DNA reads TGTGCCAGCAGCTGGACAGGGATCAACAATGAGCAGTTCTTC. The full variable domain, its missing parts supplied by reference TRBV7-9 and TRBJ2-1, is DTGVSQNPRHKITKRGQNVTFRCDPISEHNRLYWYRQTLGQGPEFLTYFQNEAQLEKSRLLSDRFSAERPKGSFSTLEIQRTEQGDSAMYLCASSWTGINNEQFFGPGTRLTVL.

The V call is TRBV5-6, the J call TRBJ2-3, with 9 bases fitting TRBD2. The ends lost 3 bases at V and 0 bases at J; junction bases unmatched: 11. Germline CDR1 is SGHDT and CDR2 is YYEEEE. The CDR3 runs 18 residues. Here the CDR3 DNA reads TGTGCCAGCAGCTACAAGACGGGACTAGCTGCTAGCACAGATACGCAGTATTTT. Encoded protein: CASSYKTGLAASTDTQYF. The full variable domain, completed using reference TRBV5-6 and TRBJ2-3, is DAGVTQSPTHLIKTRGQQVTLRCSPKSGHDTVSWYQQALGQGPQFIFQYYEEEERQRGNFPDRFSGHQFPNYSSELNVNALLLGDSALYLCASSYKTGLAASTDTQYFGPGTRLTVL.

This clone was seen a handful of times. V gene TRBV7-6 combines with J gene TRBJ1-1, with 11 bases fitting TRBD1. V shed 1 base and J 7 bases; nucleotides not matched to a gene: 11. Germline V gives CDR1 SGHVS, CDR2 FNYEAQ. CDR3 length equals 17 residues. CDR3 loop: CASSLGGQGARSIEAFF. CDR3 DNA sequence: TGTGCCAGCAGCTTAGGAGGACAGGGGGCGCGTTCGATTGAAGCTTTCTTT.

The CDR3 DNA reads TGTGCCAGCAGTTTACCCGGGGGGCCTAACTATGGCTACACCTTC. It encodes CASSLPGGPNYGYTF. The V gene is TRBV27, the J gene TRBJ1-2; the D gene is possibly TRBD1 (6 bases). V dropped 2 bases and J dropped 0 bases, with 10 bases sitting between them. Germline CDR1 is MNHEY and CDR2 is SMNVEV (reference sequence). The CDR3 sequence is 15 residues long.